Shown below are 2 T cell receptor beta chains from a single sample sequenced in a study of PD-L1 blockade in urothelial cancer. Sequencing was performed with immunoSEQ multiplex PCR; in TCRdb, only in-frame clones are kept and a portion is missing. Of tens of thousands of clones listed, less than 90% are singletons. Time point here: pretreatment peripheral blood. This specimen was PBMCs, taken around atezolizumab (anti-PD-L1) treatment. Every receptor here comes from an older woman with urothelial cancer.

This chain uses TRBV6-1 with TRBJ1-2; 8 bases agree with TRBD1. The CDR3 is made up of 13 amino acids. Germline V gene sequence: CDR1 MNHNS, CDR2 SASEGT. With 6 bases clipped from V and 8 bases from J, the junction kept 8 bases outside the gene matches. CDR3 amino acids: CASSPRTGRGYTF. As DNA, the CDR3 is TGTGCCAGCAGCCCCCGGACAGGGAGAGGCTACACCTTC.

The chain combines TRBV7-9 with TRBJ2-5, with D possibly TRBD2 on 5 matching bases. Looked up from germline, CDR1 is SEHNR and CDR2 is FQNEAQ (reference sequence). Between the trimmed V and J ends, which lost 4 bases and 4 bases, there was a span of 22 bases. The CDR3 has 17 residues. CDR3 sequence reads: CASSSPQRGRSTETQYF. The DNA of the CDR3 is TGTGCCAGCAGCTCCCCTCAGCGCGGGCGATCGACAGAGACCCAGTACTTC.